This T cell receptor beta chain was identified during a study of control samples from healthy donors and cancer patients. Assay used: immunoSEQ multiplex PCR; TCRdb lists only in-frame clones, some missing. This sample carries 78,000 or so clones, 84% of them seen once, and the ten largest clones take roughly 16%. There are 16 residues in the CDR3. Germline V gene lookup returns CDR1 SGHNT and CDR2 YYREEE (reference sequence). V lost 4 bases, J lost 6 bases, and 7 bases stayed unmatched. This clonotype was sampled from a man in his fifties or sixties in good health. V usage is TRBV5-4 and J usage is TRBJ2-2; 12 nucleotides align to TRBD2. Sequenced sample: blood. The CDR3 spells CASSPPTSGGPGELFF. The CDR3 nucleotides read TGTGCCAGCAGCCCTCCGACTAGCGGGGGACCCGGGGAGCTGTTTTTT.